Listed below are T cell receptor beta chains from one sample, sequenced in a study of blood T cells in healthy people across ages. TCRdb re-called the 5' RACE reads with MiXCR, one entry per CDR3 protein. The repertoire has 650,000 to 950,000 distinct CDR3 sequences, around two fifths of them found once; the top ten carry about 19%. Sequenced material: blood. The receptors were gathered from a man aged 60 to 69 in good health. Each CDR3 is given with its conserved first and last residue.

j_call v_call cdr3_aa
TRBJ2-7 TRBV5-4 CASSLGLVNYGQYF
TRBJ2-3 TRBV11-2 CASRPAPLAVTDTQYF
TRBJ2-5 TRBV7-9 CASSFGSLQETQYF
TRBJ2-7 TRBV12-3/TRBV12-4 CACRLSGGSYEQYF
TRBJ1-2 TRBV29-1 CSGQGPSYGYTF
TRBJ2-3 TRBV3-1 CASSQDYRTDTQYF
TRBJ2-1 TRBV12-3/TRBV12-4 CASTQGGGLATNNEQFF
TRBJ2-1 TRBV6-1 CASRAIAGDYNEQFF
TRBJ2-7 TRBV6-2/TRBV6-3 CASNFHHLGSRGVTYEQYF
TRBJ2-5 TRBV7-2 CASSRRVRGEETQYF
TRBJ1-2 TRBV4-1 CASSQVQGAYNYGYTF
TRBJ2-2 TRBV27 CASSLYSSGTASTGELFF
TRBJ2-4 TRBV4-1 CASSQPGQGRNIQYF
TRBJ2-1 TRBV7-9 CASNTRQGSNEQFF
TRBJ2-3 TRBV7-8 CASSWTEDTQYF
TRBJ2-1 TRBV5-1 CASSLDRGLGETQFF
TRBJ1-4 TRBV12-3/TRBV12-4 CASKGGKLFF
TRBJ2-7 TRBV7-2 CASSSEIGPTYEQYF
TRBJ2-7 TRBV6-5 CASSVDGYEDEQYF
TRBJ2-2 TRBV4-3 CASSQGGSGGYTGELFF
TRBJ1-6 TRBV12-3/TRBV12-4 CASSRTGEYTLHF
TRBJ2-5 TRBV6-5 CASSAGTSVPPVQYF
TRBJ2-5 TRBV24-1 CATSTWGGQETQYF
TRBJ2-5 TRBV29-1 CSSTGLAGMGGRRAQYF